This T cell receptor (beta chain) was recovered during a study of CD8 T cells in ankylosing spondylitis. Each TCR beta library was made by quantitative 5'-RACE that incorporated molecular barcodes. One entry per CDR3 protein results from TCRdb running MiXCR on the 5' RACE reads. Seen here are 350,000 or so distinct CDR3 sequences, about 14% observed once, and the top ten hold roughly 1.1%. Many counts were recorded for this clonotype. This CDR3 region has 18 residues. Germline trimming cut 1 base from V and 0 bases from J; bases unmatched to any gene: 8. Per the germline V gene, CDR1 is SGHRS and CDR2 is YFSETQ.

The sample was blood, either unsorted or a sorted T cell fraction (not recorded which). The receptor's source is a male donor with ankylosing spondylitis or in good health (not recorded which). The V gene is TRBV5-1, the J gene TRBJ2-3, with 10 bases fitting TRBD2. As DNA, the CDR3 is TGCGCCAGCAGCTTGTCGATAGCGGGAGGCCCTAGCACAGATACGCAGTATTTT. It is translated as CASSLSIAGGPSTDTQYF.